The sequence of this T cell receptor (beta chain) was determined in a study of radiotherapy plus CTLA-4 blockade in lung cancer. Looking at the study overall: Objective responses emerged in around a sixth of patients, and roughly 32% attained disease control. Study-wide findings and caveats: TCR clones of tumor origin grew in blood after radiotherapy plus ipilimumab.

Germline CDR1 and CDR2: MDHEN and SYDVKM. The CDR3 is made up of 11 amino acids. Deletions cut 8 bases from V and 5 bases from J, with 10 bases between. TCRdb's table, derived via immunoSEQ multiplex PCR, lists solely in-frame clones and lacks some. The table shows more than 90,000 clones, with roughly 86% occurring only once. Focal radiation plus CTLA-4 blockade with ipilimumab was administered to patients who had chemo-refractory metastatic non-small-cell lung cancer. Regarding this clone: Its antigen is not identified.

Sequenced here: peripheral blood, sampled from a patient treated with radiotherapy plus ipilimumab. V usage is TRBV28 and J usage is TRBJ2-7; D not certain. The TCR sequence derives from a human donor with non-small cell lung cancer that progressed on radiotherapy plus ipilimumab. Some clones in this sample may be carry-over from other donors' samples. CDR3 bases: TGTGCCAGCTGTAACAGAAACGAGCAGTACTTC. Translated: CASCNRNEQYF.